The 12 T cell receptor beta chains below all came from one sample that was sequenced in a study of CD8 T cell repertoires and HIV-1 epitope variants. Their cognate antigens are unknown. Clones were read by immunoSEQ multiplex PCR, and TCRdb kept only the in-frame ones, dropping some. The sample consists of 4,000 to 5,000 clones, 68% of them appearing once. Input material: cultured CD8+ T cells derived from PBMCs. These receptors were taken from a male donor with HIV.

The genes are TRBV2 and TRBJ1-2; TRBD1 aligns across 7 bases. The CDR3 covers 13 residues. Germline values: CDR1 SNHLY, CDR2 FYNNEI. V lost 5 bases to trimming and J lost 3 bases; unmatched junction nucleotides: 3. The CDR3 DNA follows: TGTGCCAGCAGTTTTCAGGGGGACTATGGCTACACCTTC. The encoded protein is CASSFQGDYGYTF.

CDR3 sequence: CASSGGFILSGNTIYF. Here the CDR3 DNA reads TGTGCCAGCAGCGGGGGTTTCATCCTCTCTGGAAACACCATATATTTT. V and J are TRBV14 and TRBJ1-3; tentatively, D is TRBD1 (5 bases). The CDR3 spans 16 residues. In germline, CDR1 is SGHDN, CDR2 FVKESK. V was cut by 5 bases and J by 0 bases, with 14 bases left in between.

The chain couples TRBV5-1 to TRBJ1-4; tentatively, D is TRBD1 (6 bases). V lost 3 bases and J 2 bases, leaving 11 bases between the germline ends. The CDR3 length is 15 residues. The germline V gene has CDR1 SGHRS and CDR2 YFSETQ. The CDR3 loop is CASSSNRETNEKLFF. The CDR3 nucleotides are TGCGCCAGCAGCTCTAACAGGGAGACTAATGAAAAACTGTTTTTT.

This chain joins TRBV13 and TRBJ2-3, with 9 nucleotides matching TRBD1. V lost 2 bases to trimming and J lost 2 bases; unmatched junction nucleotides: 2. This CDR3 has 15 amino acids. Germline lookup yields CDR1 PRHDT and CDR2 FYEKMQ (reference sequence). The CDR3: CASSLRDRATDTQYF. As DNA, the CDR3 is TGTGCCAGCAGCTTAAGGGACAGGGCCACAGATACGCAGTATTTT.

The chain carries TRBV4-1 and TRBJ2-7, with 13 bases identical to TRBD2. The CDR3 sequence is 16 residues long. With 0 bases clipped from V and 3 bases from J, the junction kept 2 bases outside the gene matches. Germline V CDR1 and CDR2: MGHRA, YSYEKL. In DNA form, the CDR3 reads TGCGCCAGCAGCCAAGACCGGACTAGCGGGAGCTACGAGCAGTACTTC. Translating it yields CASSQDRTSGSYEQYF.

The chain uses TRBV9 and TRBJ2-2; D is ambiguous. The ends were cut back, 3 bases at V and 1 base at J, with 1 base in the middle. The CDR3 runs 12 residues. Germline V lookup: CDR1 SGDLS, CDR2 YYNGEE. CDR3 DNA sequence: TGTGCCAGCAGCGAGAACACCGGGGAGCTGTTTTTT. Translation gives CASSENTGELFF.

The chain couples TRBV10-3 to TRBJ2-3, with D maybe TRBD1 (5 bases). The CDR3 spans 14 residues. V lost 3 bases and J 3 bases, leaving 10 bases between the germline ends. Germline CDR1 reads ENHRY; CDR2 reads SYGVKD. DNA of the CDR3: TGTGCCATCAGTGAATTAGGGGAAACAGATACGCAGTATTTT. Translated: CAISELGETDTQYF.

V gene TRBV4-1 combines with J gene TRBJ1-5, with TRBD1 identical over 9 bases. Looked up from germline, CDR1 is MGHRA and CDR2 is YSYEKL. CDR3 length equals 15 residues. Unmatched junction bases numbered 4, after V lost 0 bases and J lost 7 bases. The CDR3 loop is CASSQDGTGWQPQHF. The CDR3 DNA reads as TGCGCCAGCAGCCAAGACGGGACAGGGTGGCAGCCCCAGCATTTT.

This clone was found a few times. The chain employs TRBV7-8 and TRBJ2-7; 7 bases are shared with TRBD1. V was clipped by 5 bases and J by 0 bases; unmatched bases: 4. The CDR3 totals 14 residues. CDR1 SGHVS and CDR2 FQNEAQ come from the germline V gene. The CDR3 is CASSLRQGSYEQYF. The CDR3 coding sequence is TGTGCCAGCAGCCTTCGACAGGGCTCCTACGAGCAGTACTTC.

The gene calls are TRBV6-1 and TRBJ2-5; 11 bases agree with TRBD2. Per the germline V gene, CDR1 is MNHNS and CDR2 is SASEGT. Trimming at V came to 2 bases and at J to 0 bases, leaving 11 bases not matched to a gene. CDR3 length equals 19 residues. In DNA, the CDR3 is TGTGCCAGCAGTGAAAAACTAGCGGGAGCGTTAGGGTACCAAGAGACCCAGTACTTC. Protein product: CASSEKLAGALGYQETQYF.

V gene TRBV7-9 combines with J gene TRBJ1-1, with D possibly TRBD1 on 5 matching bases. Trimming took off 1 base at V and 7 bases at J, with 10 bases between the two ends. The germline CDR1 and CDR2 sequences are SEHNR and FQNEAQ (reference sequence). The CDR3 totals 13 residues. The CDR3 protein is CASSLDPGIEAFF. CDR3 DNA: TGTGCCAGCAGCTTAGATCCAGGGATTGAAGCTTTCTTT.

The chain combines TRBV6-6 with TRBJ2-1; D is ambiguous. Germline CDR1 reads MNHNY; CDR2 reads SVGAGI (reference sequence). V was trimmed by 2 bases and J by 5 bases, leaving 7 bases between them. The CDR3 runs to 13 residues. As DNA, the CDR3 is TGTGCCAGCAGTTACGGTCGGAACAATGAGCAGTTCTTC. It yields the protein CASSYGRNNEQFF.